These 5 T cell receptor beta chains share one sample of origin, sequenced in a study of tumor-infiltrating lymphocytes in oesophageal squamous cell carcinoma. TCRdb itself ran the PCR reads through MiXCR, one entry per CDR3 protein. There are 9,500 to 15,000 distinct CDR3 sequences in the sample; roughly 55% occur only once, and roughly 30% lies in the top ten. The sample taken for sequencing was esophageal tumor tissue. The receptors come from a female donor with esophageal squamous cell carcinoma.

Remarks on this clonotype: Being one base from a much bigger clone, this may be a read error. The chain employs TRBV24-1 and TRBJ2-1; a possible D gene is TRBD2 (5 bases). The J call may be incorrect, as the DNA end agrees better with TRBJ2-7. The CDR3 consists of 16 residues. Germline V lookup: CDR1 KGHDR, CDR2 SFDVKD. The CDR3 region is CATSDFPGSSYNEQYF. CDR3 nucleotide sequence: TGTGCCACCAGTGATTTCCCGGGGAGCTCCTACAATGAGCAGTACTTC.

This chain joins TRBV27 and TRBJ2-3, with TRBD2 matching 13 bases. This CDR3 comprises 18 residues. V was pared by 4 bases and J by 1 base, with 8 bases of the junction left unmatched. Germline CDR1 MNHEY, CDR2 SMNVEV (reference sequence). The CDR3 sequence: CASSSRTSGGTRTDTQYF. The DNA for the CDR3 is TGTGCCAGCAGTTCCCGGACTAGCGGGGGAACCCGCACAGATACGCAGTATTTT.

The chain couples TRBV7-9 to TRBJ2-7; D is uncertain. Gene TRBJ2-1 matches the end of the DNA better, so the J call may be wrong. Germline V gene lookup returns CDR1 SEHNR and CDR2 FQNEAQ (reference sequence). The CDR3 spans 13 residues. The CDR3 DNA follows: TGTGCCAGCAGAACCGAAAGCTGGGATGAGCAGTTCTTC. It encodes CASRTESWDEQFF.

The sample holds a few counts of this clonotype. A read error may account for a junction end that differs from germline. V is TRBV7-6 and J is TRBJ2-2; TRBD1 matches 8 bases. CDR3 length: 16 amino acids. Germline CDR1 is SGHVS and CDR2 is FNYEAQ. In nucleotides, the CDR3 is TGTGCTAGCAGCTTTTCGACAGGGGCTTACACCGGGGAGCTGTTTTTT. Residues: CASSFSTGAYTGELFF.

The CDR3 region has the DNA TGTGCCAGCAGCTTAGGCGGGGGAGGGAATGAGCAGTTCTTC. It translates to CASSLGGGGNEQFF. The chain links TRBV11-2 to TRBJ2-1; TRBD2 matches at 7 bases. Germline lookup yields CDR1 SGHAT and CDR2 FQNNGV. The trim removed 1 base at V and 7 bases at J, leaving 4 bases unmatched. This CDR3 is built from 14 residues.